Sequencing of this TCR beta chain was carried out in a study of blood T cell repertoires in COVID-19. Study-level information: From the United States, Italy and Spain came samples of acute and convalescent COVID-19. In each case, the material was cDNA or gDNA derived from T cells, B-cell-depleted T cells, or PBMCs.

As handled by the study authors: It was from reference gene primer amplification that nucleated cell counts were estimated. Assay: immunoSEQ multiplex PCR; the TCRdb copy retains only in-frame clones and omits some. D and trimming were read from the DNA, whereas the V and J calls and clone size are those reported in that table. The data contain some 150,000 clones, less than 90% of them singletons. Per germline, CDR1 KGHSH and CDR2 LQKENI. The CDR3 extends over 16 amino acids. Trimming at V came to 5 bases and at J to 5 bases, leaving 10 bases not matched to a gene. The chain couples TRBV18 to TRBJ1-5; the match to TRBD1 covers 9 bases. The sample comprised peripheral blood. This TCR was recovered from a woman in her seventies with acute or convalescent COVID-19. In nucleotides, the CDR3 is TGTGCCAGCTCATCAAGACTAGACAGGGGGTATCAGCCCCAGCATTTT. Amino acids: CASSSRLDRGYQPQHF.